The present T cell receptor (beta chain) was sequenced within a study of blood T cell repertoires in COVID-19 (dated by TCRdb to the early 2020s). The study in broad terms: Samples from collaborators originated in the United States, Italy and Spain and spanned both the acute and convalescent phases of COVID-19. The material from the prospective study consisted of cDNA or gDNA derived from T cells, B-cell-depleted T cells, or PBMCs. Subjects who had been exposed to COVID-19, were actively infected with it, or had recovered from it provided the deeply sampled blood TCRbeta repertoires that made up the dataset. The repertoires were released in a freely available public database meant as a resource for research on the immune response to SARS-CoV-2. The samples were drawn from the first 160 participants of the ongoing ImmuneRACE study and from some 1,300 subjects provided by 6 global collaborators. Sample metadata almost always included a de-identified subject ID, COVID-19 status, age in years and sex. Where available, HLA class I and class II types were taken from metadata supplied by the sample provider and were not determined by assay-based typing.

Collaborating institutions collected whole blood in K2EDTA tubes following their own protocols. For TCRbeta analysis, collaborators shipped samples as frozen whole blood, isolated PBMCs, or DNA extracted from either of those sample types. On the study overall, not on this receptor specifically: The amount of clinical and demographic metadata varied by source and participant and was provided uncurated.

The immunoSEQ Assay, a bias-controlled multiplex PCR, was used to amplify TCRbeta CDR3 regions from genomic DNA. The original methods were these. Nucleated cell counts per sample were estimated from amplification of reference gene primers within the assay. To quantify the absolute abundance of each unique TCRbeta CDR3 rearrangement, sequence reads were collapsed and filtered. Productive Simpson clonality was computed per sample as the square root of Simpson's diversity index over productive rearrangements. Sourced from immuneACCESS, this table was stored by TCRdb with only in-frame sequences that have V and J called. A share of the clones is absent; for the studies checked, an unresolved V gene accounts for under half, and the remainder has no known explanation. V, J and clone size derive from that table, while D and trimming were established from the DNA sequence. The table for this sample lists 95,000 to 150,000 clones; 80% to 90% of them were counted only once. The ten largest account for approximately 27% of the sample.

Via the germline V gene, CDR1 is SGHDN and CDR2 FVKESK. V is reduced by 2 bases and J by 0 bases, leaving a spacing of 10 bases between them. From the cysteine through the phenylalanine, the CDR3 covers 15 amino acids. The only DNA kept is the CDR3, 45 bases in frame from the first base. Concerning this clone itself: Which antigen it targets is not known. No base-level quality is on record; no much larger clone is a single base apart.

Sequencing was performed on peripheral blood. The chain links TRBV14 with TRBJ1-1; perhaps TRBD1 is the D gene, with 6 bases matching. This TCR was recovered from a man between 70 and 80 years old with active or convalescent COVID-19. This receptor has the CDR3 CASSQIQGLNTEAFF. The bases read TGTGCCAGCAGCCAAATCCAGGGGTTGAACACTGAAGCTTTCTTT.